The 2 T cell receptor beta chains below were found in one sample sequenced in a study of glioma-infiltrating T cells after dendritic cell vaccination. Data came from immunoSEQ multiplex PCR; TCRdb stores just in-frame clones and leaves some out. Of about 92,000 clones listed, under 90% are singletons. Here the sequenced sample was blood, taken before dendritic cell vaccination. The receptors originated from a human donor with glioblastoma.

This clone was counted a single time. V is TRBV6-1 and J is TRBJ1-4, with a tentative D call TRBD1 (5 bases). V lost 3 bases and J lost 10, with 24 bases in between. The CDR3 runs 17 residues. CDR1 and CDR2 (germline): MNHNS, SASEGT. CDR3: CASSDPRDSPGLVKLFF. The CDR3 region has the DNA TGTGCCAGCAGTGACCCACGGGACTCTCCGGGGCTGGTAAAACTGTTTTTT.

CDR3 nucleotides: TGTGCCAGCAGCTTTACCGTCGGACTAGCGGACCGGCGCTGCGAGCAGTACTTC. Protein product: CASSFTVGLADRRCEQYF. The gene calls are TRBV7-3 and TRBJ2-7, with TRBD2 matching 10 bases. With 3 bases clipped from V and 6 bases from J, the junction kept 17 bases outside the gene matches. There are 18 residues in the CDR3. Germline V gene data show CDR1 as SGHTA and CDR2 as FQGTGA.